This TCR beta chain was captured in a study of human CD8 memory T cell subsets. Whole-study findings and limits: It was only the T cell receptor beta chains that the study sequenced. Only a minimal degree of mutual overlap characterized stem-like memory and precursor exhausted T cell repertoires. T cells showing similarly high diversity were the stem-like memory and precursor exhausted cells, not the effector memory cells.

Total CD8+ T cells were enriched by negative magnetic separation. Note on this clonotype: Its target is unknown.

UMI-labeled 5' RACE was used to make TCR beta libraries. TCRdb derives one entry per CDR3 protein from the 5' RACE reads, leaving out DNA. This sample's table has roughly 9,800 distinct CDR3 sequences. The CDR3 is 17 amino acids. CDR1 is SGHNT and CDR2 is YYREEE in the germline V gene (reference sequence). This clonotype was obtained from a human donor in good health. The material sequenced was CD8+ T cells from PBMCs. The rearrangement links TRBV5-4 to TRBJ1-2; TCRdb reports TRBD1, a call that lacks DNA to check it against. This CDR3 is CASSPHLEGALQNGYTF.